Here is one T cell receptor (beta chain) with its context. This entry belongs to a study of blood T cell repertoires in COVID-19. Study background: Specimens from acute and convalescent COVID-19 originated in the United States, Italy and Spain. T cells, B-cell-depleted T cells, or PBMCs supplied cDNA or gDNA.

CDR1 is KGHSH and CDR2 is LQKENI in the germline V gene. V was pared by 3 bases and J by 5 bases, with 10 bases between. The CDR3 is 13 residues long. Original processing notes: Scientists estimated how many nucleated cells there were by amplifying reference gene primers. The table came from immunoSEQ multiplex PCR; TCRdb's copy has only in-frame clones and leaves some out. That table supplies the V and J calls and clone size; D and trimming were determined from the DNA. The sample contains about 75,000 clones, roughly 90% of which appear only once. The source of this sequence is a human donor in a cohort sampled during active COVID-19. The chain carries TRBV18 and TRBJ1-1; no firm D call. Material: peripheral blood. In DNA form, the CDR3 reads TGTGCCAGCTCACCGGCAGGCAGGACTGAAGCTTTCTTT. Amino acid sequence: CASSPAGRTEAFF.